This T cell receptor beta chain came from a study of response to subunit inactivated influenza vaccine. CDR1 and CDR2 from the germline V gene are SGHRS and YFSETQ. V lost 3 bases and J lost 5, with 15 bases in between. CDR3 length equals 14 residues. This clonotype was found many times. TCRdb re-analysed the RT-PCR reads in MiXCR, keeping a single row per CDR3 protein. Of about 540,000 distinct CDR3 sequences in the sample, around 21% were seen once. These same data were also listed under a study on T cells expressing NK-cell markers. From that report: Production of TCR beta cDNA relied on 5'RACE template switching with UMIs. Sorted CD3+CD56+NKG2C+, CD3+CD56+NKG2C- and CD3+CD56-NKG2C+ T cells provided the TCR beta repertoires. The share of CD8+ T cells held by dominant NKG2C+ clonotypes was roughly 1.0-8% in several donors. What remained unclear was the HCMV specificity of expanded NKG2C+ T cell clones.

This clonotype originated in a man in his forties or fifties who received an inactivated influenza vaccine. The chain combines TRBV5-1 with TRBJ2-7; D ambiguous. The sample in question was CD4+ T cells sorted from PBMCs, obtained 11 to 12 days after vaccination. The CDR3 nucleotides read TGCGCCAGCAGCTCCTCTAGATTCCGCCACGAGCAGTACTTC. Its translation is CASSSSRFRHEQYF.